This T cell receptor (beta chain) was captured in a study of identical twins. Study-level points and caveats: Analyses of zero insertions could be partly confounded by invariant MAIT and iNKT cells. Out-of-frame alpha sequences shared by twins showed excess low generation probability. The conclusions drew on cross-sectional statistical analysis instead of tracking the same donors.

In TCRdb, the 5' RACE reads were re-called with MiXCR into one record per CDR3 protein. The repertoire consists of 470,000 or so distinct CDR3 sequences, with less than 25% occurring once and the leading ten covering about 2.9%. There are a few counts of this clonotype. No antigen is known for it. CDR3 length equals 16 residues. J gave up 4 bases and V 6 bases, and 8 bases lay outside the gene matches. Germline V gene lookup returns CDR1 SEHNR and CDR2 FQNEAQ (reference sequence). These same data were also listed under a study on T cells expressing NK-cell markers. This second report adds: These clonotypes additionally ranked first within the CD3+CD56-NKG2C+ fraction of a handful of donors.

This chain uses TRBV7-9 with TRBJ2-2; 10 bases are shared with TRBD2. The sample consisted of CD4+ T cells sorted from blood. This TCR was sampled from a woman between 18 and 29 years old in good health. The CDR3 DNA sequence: TGTGCCAGCAGAGTTCTAGCGGGAGCGAGCACCGGGGAGCTGTTTTTT. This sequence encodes CASRVLAGASTGELFF.